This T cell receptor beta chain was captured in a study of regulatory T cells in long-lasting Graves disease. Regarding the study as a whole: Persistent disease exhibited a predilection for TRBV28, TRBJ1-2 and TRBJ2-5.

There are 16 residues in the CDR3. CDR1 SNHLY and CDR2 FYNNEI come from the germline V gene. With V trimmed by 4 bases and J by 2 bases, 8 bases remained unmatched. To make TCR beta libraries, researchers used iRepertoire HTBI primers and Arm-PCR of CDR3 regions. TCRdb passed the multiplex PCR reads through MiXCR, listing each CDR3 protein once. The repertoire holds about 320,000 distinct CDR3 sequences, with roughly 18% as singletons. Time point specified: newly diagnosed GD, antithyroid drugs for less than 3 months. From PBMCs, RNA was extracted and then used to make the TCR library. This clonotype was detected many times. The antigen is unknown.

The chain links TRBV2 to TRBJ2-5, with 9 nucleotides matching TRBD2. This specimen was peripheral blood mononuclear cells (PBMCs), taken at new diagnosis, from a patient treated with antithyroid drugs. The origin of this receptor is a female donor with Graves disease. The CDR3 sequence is CASSGGPAGGQETQYF. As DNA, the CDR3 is TGTGCCAGCAGTGGCGGACCAGCGGGAGGACAAGAGACCCAGTACTTC.